This TCR beta chain emerged from a study of blood T cell repertoires in COVID-19. About the research overall: PBMCs, B-cell-depleted T cells, or T cells provided the cDNA or gDNA that made up the material.

V was clipped by 6 bases and J by 2 bases; unmatched bases: 5. The germline gives CDR1 LNHDA, CDR2 SQIVND (reference sequence). CDR3 length: 15 residues. Data came from immunoSEQ multiplex PCR; TCRdb stores just in-frame clones and leaves some out. This table has more than 200,000 clones, about 85% appearing once. The TCR originated in a woman older than 75 with COVID-19, enrolled during active disease. Sequencing was carried out using peripheral blood. The chain uses TRBV19 and TRBJ2-1; TRBD1 matches 9 bases. CDR3 DNA sequence: TGTGCCAGTAGCCTCGGACAGGGGACCTACAATGAGCAGTTCTTC. Protein: CASSLGQGTYNEQFF.